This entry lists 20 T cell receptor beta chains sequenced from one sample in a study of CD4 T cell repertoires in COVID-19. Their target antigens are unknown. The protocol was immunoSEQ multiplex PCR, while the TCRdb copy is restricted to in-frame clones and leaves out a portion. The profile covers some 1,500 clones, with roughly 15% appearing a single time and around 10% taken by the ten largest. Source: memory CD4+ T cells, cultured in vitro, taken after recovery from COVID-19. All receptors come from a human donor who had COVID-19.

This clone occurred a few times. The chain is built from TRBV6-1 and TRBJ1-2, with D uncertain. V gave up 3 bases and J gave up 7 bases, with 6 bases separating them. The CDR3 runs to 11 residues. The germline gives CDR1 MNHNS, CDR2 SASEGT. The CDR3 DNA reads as TGTGCCAGCAGTGAGAGTATTGGCTACACCTTC. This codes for CASSESIGYTF.

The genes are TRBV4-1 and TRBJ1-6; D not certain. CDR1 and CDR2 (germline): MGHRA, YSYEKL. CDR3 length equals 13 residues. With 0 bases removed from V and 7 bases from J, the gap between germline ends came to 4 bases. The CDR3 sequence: CASSQESNSPLHF. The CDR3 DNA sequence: TGCGCCAGCAGCCAAGAGTCGAATTCACCCCTCCACTTT.

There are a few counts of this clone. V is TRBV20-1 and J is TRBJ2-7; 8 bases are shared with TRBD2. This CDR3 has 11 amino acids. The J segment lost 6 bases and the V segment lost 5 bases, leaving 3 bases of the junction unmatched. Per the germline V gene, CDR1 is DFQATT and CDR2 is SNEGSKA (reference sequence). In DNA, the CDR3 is TGCAGTGCTGGACTAGCTCTCGAGCAGTACTTC. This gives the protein CSAGLALEQYF.

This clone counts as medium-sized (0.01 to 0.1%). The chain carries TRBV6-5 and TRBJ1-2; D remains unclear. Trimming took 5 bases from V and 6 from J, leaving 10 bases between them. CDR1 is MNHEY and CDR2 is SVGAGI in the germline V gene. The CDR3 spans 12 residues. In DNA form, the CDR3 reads TGTGCCAGCAGTCCCAAGGGCCATGGCTACACCTTC. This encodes CASSPKGHGYTF.

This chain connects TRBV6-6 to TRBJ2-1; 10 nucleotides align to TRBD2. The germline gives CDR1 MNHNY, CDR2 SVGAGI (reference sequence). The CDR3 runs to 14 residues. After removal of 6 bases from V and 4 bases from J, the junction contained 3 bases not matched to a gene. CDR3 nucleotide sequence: TGTGCCAGCAGACCGACTAGCGGGTACAATGAGCAGTTCTTC. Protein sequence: CASRPTSGYNEQFF.

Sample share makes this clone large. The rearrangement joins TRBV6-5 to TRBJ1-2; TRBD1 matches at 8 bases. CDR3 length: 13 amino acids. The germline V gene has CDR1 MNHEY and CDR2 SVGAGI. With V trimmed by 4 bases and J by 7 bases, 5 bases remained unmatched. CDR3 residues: CASSSGQGFGYTF. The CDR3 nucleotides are TGTGCCAGCAGTTCCGGACAGGGCTTTGGCTACACCTTC.

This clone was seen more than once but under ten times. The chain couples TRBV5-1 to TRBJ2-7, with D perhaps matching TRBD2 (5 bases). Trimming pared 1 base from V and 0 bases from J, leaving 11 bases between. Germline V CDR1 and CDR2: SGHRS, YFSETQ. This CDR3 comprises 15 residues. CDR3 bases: TGCGCCAGCAGCTTGTGGGTAGGGAGCTCCTACGAGCAGTACTTC. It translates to CASSLWVGSSYEQYF.

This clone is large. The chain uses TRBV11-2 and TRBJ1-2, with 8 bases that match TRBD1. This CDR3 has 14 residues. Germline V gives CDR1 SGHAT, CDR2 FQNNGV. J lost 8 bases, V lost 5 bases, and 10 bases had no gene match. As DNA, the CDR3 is TGTGCCAGCAGCCGAAGTCAGGGGGCGCTGGGCTACACCTTC. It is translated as CASSRSQGALGYTF.

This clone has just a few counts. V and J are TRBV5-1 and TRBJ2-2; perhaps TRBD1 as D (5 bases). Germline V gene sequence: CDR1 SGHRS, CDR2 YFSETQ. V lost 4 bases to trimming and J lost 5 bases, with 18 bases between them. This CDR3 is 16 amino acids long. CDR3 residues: CASSPTGPPRTGELFF. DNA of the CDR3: TGCGCCAGCAGCCCTACAGGACCCCCTCGGACCGGGGAGCTGTTTTTT.

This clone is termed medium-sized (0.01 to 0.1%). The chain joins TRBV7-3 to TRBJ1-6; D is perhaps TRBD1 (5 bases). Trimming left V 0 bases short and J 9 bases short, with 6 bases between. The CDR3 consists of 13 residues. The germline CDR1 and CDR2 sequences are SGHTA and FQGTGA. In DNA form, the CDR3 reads TGTGCCAGCAGCTTAACGCAGGGTTCACCCCTCCACTTT. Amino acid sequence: CASSLTQGSPLHF.

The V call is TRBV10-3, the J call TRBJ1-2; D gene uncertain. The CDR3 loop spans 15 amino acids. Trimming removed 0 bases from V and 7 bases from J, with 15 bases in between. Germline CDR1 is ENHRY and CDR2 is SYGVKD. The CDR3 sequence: CAISESPGGLAGYTF. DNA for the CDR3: TGTGCCATCAGTGAGTCCCCTGGAGGGTTGGCTGGCTACACCTTC.

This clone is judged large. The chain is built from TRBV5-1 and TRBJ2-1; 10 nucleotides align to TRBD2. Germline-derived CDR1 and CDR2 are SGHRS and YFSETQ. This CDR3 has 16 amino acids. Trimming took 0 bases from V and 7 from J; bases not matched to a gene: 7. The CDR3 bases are TGCGCCAGCAGCTTGGCGGGAGCGGGGGGGTTGAATGAGCAGTTCTTC. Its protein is CASSLAGAGGLNEQFF.

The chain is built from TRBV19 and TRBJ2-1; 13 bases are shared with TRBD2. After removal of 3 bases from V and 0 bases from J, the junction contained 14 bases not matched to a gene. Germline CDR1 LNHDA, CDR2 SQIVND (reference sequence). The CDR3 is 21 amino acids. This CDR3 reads CASSIRATSGGAKGSYNEQFF. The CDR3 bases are TGTGCCAGTAGTATCCGCGCCACTAGCGGGGGGGCCAAGGGCTCCTACAATGAGCAGTTCTTC. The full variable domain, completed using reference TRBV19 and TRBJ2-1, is DGGITQSPKYLFRKEGQNVTLSCEQNLNHDAMYWYRQDPGQGLRLIYYSQIVNDFQKGDIAEGYSVSREKKESFPLTVTSAQKNPTAFYLCASSIRATSGGAKGSYNEQFFGPGTRLTVL.

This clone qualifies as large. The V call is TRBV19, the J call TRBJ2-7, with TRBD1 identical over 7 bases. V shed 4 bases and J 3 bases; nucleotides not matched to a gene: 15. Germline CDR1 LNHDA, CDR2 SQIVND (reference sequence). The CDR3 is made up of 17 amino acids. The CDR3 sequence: CASSKRGGLGWDYEQYF. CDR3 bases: TGTGCCAGTAGTAAAAGAGGGGGCCTAGGCTGGGACTACGAGCAGTACTTC. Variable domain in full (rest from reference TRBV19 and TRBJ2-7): DGGITQSPKYLFRKEGQNVTLSCEQNLNHDAMYWYRQDPGQGLRLIYYSQIVNDFQKGDIAEGYSVSREKKESFPLTVTSAQKNPTAFYLCASSKRGGLGWDYEQYFGPGTRLTVT.

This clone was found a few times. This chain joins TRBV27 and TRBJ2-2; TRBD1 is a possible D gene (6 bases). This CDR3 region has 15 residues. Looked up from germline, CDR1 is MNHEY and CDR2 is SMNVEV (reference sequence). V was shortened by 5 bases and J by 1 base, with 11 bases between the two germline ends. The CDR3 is CASSTRQVNTGELFF. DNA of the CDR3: TGTGCCAGCAGTACCCGACAGGTGAACACCGGGGAGCTGTTTTTT.

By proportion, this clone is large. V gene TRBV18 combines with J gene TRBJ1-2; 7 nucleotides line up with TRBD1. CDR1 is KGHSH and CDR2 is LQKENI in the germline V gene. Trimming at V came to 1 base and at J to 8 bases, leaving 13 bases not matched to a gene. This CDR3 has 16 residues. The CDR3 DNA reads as TGTGCCAGCTCACCACTCAAATCACAGGGGCAGGAGGGCTACACCTTC. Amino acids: CASSPLKSQGQEGYTF.

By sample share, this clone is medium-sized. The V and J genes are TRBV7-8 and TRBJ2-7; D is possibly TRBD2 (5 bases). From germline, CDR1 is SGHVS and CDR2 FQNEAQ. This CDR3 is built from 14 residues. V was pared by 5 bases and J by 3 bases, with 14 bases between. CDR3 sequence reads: CASSPVRAGYEQYF. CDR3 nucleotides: TGTGCCAGCAGCCCCGTGAGGGCCGGCTACGAGCAGTACTTC.

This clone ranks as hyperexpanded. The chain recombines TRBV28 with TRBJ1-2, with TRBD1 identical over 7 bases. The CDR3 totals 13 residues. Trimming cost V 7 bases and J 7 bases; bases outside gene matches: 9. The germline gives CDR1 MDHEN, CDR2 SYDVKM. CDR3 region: CASTKRQGFGYTF. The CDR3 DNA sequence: TGTGCCAGCACGAAAAGACAGGGTTTTGGCTACACCTTC.

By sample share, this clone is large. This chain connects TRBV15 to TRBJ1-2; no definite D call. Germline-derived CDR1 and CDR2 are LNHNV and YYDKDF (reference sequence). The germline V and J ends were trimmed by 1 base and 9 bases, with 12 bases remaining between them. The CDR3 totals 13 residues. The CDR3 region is CATSRGGRLSYTF. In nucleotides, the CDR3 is TGTGCCACCAGCAGAGGAGGCAGGTTGAGCTACACCTTC.

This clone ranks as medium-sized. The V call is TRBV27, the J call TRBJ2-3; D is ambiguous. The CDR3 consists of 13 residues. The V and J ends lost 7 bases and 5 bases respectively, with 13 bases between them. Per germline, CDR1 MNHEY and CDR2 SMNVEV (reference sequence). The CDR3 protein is CASTSRSRDTQYF. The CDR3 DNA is TGTGCCAGCACCTCCCGGAGTCGAGATACGCAGTATTTT.